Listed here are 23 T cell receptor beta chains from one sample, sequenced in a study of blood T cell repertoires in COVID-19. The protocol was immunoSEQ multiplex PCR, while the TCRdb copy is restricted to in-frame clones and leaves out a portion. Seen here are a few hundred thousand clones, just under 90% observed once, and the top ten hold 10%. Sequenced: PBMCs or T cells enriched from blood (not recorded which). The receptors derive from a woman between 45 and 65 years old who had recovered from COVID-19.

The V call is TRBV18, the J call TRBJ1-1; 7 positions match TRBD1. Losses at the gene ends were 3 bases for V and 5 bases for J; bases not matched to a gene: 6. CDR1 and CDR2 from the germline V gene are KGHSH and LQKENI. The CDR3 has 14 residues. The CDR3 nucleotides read TGTGCCAGCTCACCTCAGGGGGAGGTTACTGAAGCTTTCTTT. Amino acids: CASSPQGEVTEAFF. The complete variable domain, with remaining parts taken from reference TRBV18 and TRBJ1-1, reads NAGVMQNPRHLVRRRGQEARLRCSPMKGHSHVYWYRQLPEEGLKFMVYLQKENIIDESGMPKERFSAEFPKEGPSILRIQQVVRGDSAAYFCASSPQGEVTEAFFGQGTRLTVV.

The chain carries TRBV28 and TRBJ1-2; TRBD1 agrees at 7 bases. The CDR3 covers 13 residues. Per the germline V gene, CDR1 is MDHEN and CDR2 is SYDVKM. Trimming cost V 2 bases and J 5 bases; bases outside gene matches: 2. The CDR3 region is CASSLGRGYGYTF. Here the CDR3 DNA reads TGTGCCAGCAGTTTAGGCAGGGGGTATGGCTACACCTTC.

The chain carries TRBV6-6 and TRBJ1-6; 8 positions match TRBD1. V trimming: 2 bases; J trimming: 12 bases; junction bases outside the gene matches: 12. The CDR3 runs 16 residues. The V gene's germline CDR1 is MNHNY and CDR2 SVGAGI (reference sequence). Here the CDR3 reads CASSYNPGGAGGPLHF. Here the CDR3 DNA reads TGTGCCAGCAGTTACAATCCAGGGGGCGCAGGGGGACCCCTCCACTTT.

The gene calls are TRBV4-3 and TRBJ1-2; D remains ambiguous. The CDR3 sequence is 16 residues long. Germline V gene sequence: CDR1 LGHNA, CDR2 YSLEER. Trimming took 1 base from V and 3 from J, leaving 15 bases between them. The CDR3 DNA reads TGCGCCAGCAGCCAAGGCCTTTTGGAGGGCCACTATGGCTACACCTTC. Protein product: CASSQGLLEGHYGYTF.

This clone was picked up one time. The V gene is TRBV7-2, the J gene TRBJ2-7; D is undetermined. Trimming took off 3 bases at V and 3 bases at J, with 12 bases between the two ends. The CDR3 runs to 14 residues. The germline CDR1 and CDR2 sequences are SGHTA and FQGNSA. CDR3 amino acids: CASSFGRKGYEQYF. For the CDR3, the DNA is TGTGCCAGCAGCTTCGGCAGGAAAGGCTACGAGCAGTACTTC. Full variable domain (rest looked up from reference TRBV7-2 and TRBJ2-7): GAGVSQSPSNKVTEKGKDVELRCDPISGHTALYWYRQSLGQGLEFLIYFQGNSAPDKSGLPSDRFSAERTGGSVSTLTIQRTQQEDSAVYLCASSFGRKGYEQYFGPGTRLTVT.

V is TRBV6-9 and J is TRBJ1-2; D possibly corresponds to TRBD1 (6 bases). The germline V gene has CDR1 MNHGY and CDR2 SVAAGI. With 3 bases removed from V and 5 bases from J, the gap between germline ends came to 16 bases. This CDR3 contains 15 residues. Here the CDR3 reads CASSYLRTVSYGYTF. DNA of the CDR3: TGTGCCAGCAGTTACCTGAGGACAGTAAGTTATGGCTACACCTTC.

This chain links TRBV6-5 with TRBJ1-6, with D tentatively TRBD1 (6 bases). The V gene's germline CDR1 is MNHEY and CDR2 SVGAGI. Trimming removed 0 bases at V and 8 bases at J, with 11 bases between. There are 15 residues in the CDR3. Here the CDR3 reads CASSYSGRGDSPLHF. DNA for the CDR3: TGTGCCAGCAGTTACTCAGGGAGGGGGGATTCACCCCTCCACTTT.

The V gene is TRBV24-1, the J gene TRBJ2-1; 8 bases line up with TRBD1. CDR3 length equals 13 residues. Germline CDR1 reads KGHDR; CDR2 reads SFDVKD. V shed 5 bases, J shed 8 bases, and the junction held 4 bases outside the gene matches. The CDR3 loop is CATSGDRRDEQFF. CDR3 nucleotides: TGTGCCACCAGTGGGGACAGGCGGGATGAGCAGTTCTTC.

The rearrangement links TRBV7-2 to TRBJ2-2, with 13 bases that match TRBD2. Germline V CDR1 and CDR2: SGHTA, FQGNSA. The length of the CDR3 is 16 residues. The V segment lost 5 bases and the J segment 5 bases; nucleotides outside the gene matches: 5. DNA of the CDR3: TGTGCCAGCAGCACCCGACTAGCGGGGGGTACCGGGGAGCTGTTTTTT. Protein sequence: CASSTRLAGGTGELFF.

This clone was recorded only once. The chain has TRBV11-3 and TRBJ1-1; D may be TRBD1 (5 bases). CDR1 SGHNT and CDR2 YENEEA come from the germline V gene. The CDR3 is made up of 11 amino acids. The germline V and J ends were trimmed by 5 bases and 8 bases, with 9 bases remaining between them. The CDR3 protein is CASSAAGEAFF. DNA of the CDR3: TGTGCCAGCAGCGCCGCAGGGGAAGCTTTCTTT.

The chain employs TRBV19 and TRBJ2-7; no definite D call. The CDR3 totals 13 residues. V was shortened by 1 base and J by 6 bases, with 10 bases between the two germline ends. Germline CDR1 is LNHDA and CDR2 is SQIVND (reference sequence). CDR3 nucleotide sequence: TGTGCCAGTAGTATAGGGCCGATGTTCGAGCAGTACTTC. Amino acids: CASSIGPMFEQYF.

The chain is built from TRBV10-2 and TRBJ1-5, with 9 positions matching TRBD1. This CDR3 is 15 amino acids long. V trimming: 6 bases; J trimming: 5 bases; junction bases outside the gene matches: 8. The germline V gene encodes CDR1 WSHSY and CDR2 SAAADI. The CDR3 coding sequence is TGCGCCAGCAGATTGACAGGGGGACCGGATCAGCCCCAGCATTTT. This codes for CASRLTGGPDQPQHF.

CDR3 sequence (DNA): TGTGCCAGCAGTCAACAGGGGGTCCCCCATTCACCCCTCCACTTT. Residues: CASSQQGVPHSPLHF. The rearrangement joins TRBV2 to TRBJ1-6, with 8 bases identical to TRBD1. V dropped 5 bases and J dropped 8; count of bases not matched to a gene: 8. CDR1 and CDR2 from the germline V gene are SNHLY and FYNNEI. This CDR3 region has 15 residues.

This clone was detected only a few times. CDR3 DNA: TGTGCCACCGGGCGCGGGTCCGGGGAGCTGTTTTTT. Protein product: CATGRGSGELFF. The chain carries TRBV10-3 and TRBJ2-2, with D tentatively TRBD2 (5 bases). Germline CDR1 reads ENHRY; CDR2 reads SYGVKD. The CDR3 has 12 residues. The ends were cut back, 10 bases at V and 6 bases at J, with 12 bases in the middle.

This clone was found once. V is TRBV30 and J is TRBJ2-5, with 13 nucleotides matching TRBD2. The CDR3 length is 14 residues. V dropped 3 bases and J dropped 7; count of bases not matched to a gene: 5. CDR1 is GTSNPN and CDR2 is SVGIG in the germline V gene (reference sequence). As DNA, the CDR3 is TGTGCCTGGAGCGGACTAGCGGGGGCTGGGACCCAGTACTTC. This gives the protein CAWSGLAGAGTQYF.

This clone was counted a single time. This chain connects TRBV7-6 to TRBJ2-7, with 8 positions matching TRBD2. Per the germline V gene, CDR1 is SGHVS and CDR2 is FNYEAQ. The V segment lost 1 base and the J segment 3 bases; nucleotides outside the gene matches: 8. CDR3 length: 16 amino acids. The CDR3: CASSLGPGGVLYEQYF. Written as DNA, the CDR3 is TGTGCCAGCAGCTTAGGGCCCGGGGGGGTCCTCTACGAGCAGTACTTC.

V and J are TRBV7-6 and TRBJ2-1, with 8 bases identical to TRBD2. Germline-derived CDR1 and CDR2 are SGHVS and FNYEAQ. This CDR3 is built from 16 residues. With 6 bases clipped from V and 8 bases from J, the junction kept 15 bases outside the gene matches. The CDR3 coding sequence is TGTGCCAGCAGTCCGACGGGGGGGCCCCCCCCAGATGAGCAGTTCTTC. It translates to CASSPTGGPPPDEQFF.

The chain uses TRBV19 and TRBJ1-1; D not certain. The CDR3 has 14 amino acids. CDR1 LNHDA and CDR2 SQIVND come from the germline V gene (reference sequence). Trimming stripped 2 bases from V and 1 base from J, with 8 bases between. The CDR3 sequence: CASSIYRANTEAFF. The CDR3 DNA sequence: TGTGCCAGTAGTATATATAGAGCGAACACTGAAGCTTTCTTT.

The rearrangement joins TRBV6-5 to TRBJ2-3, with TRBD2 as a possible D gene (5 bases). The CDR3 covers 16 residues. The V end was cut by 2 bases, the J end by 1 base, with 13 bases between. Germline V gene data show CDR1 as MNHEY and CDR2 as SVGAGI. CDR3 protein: CASSYGGLARTDTQYF. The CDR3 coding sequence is TGTGCCAGCAGTTACGGCGGACTGGCCCGCACAGATACGCAGTATTTT.

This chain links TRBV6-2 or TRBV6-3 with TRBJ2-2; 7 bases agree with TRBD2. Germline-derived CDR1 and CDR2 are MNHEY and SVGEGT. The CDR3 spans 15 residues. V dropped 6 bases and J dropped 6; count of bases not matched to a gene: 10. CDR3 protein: CASSFRDYYSGELFF. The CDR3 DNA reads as TGTGCCAGCAGCTTCCGGGACTACTATTCCGGGGAGCTGTTTTTT.

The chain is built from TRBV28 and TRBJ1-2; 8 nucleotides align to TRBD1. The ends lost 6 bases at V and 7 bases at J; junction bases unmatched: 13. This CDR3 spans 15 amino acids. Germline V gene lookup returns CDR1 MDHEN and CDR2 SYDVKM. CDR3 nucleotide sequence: TGTGCCAGCAGGATAGGGGGCCAGGGGGCCTCTGGCTACACCTTC. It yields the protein CASRIGGQGASGYTF.

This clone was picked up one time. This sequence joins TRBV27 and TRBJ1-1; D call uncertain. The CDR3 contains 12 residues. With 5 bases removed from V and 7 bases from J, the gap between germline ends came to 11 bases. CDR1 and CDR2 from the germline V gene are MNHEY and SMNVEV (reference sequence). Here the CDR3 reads CASSTGNLEAFF. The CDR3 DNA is TGTGCCAGCAGTACGGGAAACCTTGAAGCTTTCTTT.

CDR3 in amino acids: CASTPTNTGELFF. As DNA, the CDR3 is TGTGCCAGCACCCCAACGAACACCGGGGAGCTGTTTTTT. This chain uses TRBV28 with TRBJ2-2; no reliable D call. Between the trimmed V and J ends, which lost 7 bases and 0 bases, there was a span of 6 bases. In germline, CDR1 is MDHEN, CDR2 SYDVKM. The CDR3 contains 13 residues.